A selection of T cell receptor beta chains follows, all from one sample in a study of blood T cell repertoires in COVID-19. Libraries were prepared by immunoSEQ multiplex PCR; TCRdb keeps only in-frame clonotypes and omits some of them. The table has approximately 400,000 clones, about 90% seen once; the top ten hold about 1.2%. Sequenced input: peripheral blood. These receptors were obtained from a man in his forties or fifties with acute or convalescent COVID-19. Both conserved end residues are part of each CDR3. The D gene is left open where the match is weak. Clone size is given for some rows only: seen once, a few or many times, or a class if the clone is expanded.

CDR3	DNA	D	V	J	size
CASSLGGGVPMNTEAFF	TGCGCCAGCAGCTTGGGAGGAGGGGTCCCTATGAACACTGAAGCTTTCTTT	-	TRBV5-1	TRBJ1-1	-
CSPKRGTGGNGYTF	TGCAGCCCCAAAAGGGGAACAGGGGGCAATGGCTACACCTTC	TRBD1	TRBV29-1	TRBJ1-2	-
CASSTFGDSPGYYEQYF	TGTGCCAGTAGTACCTTTGGGGACTCACCGGGCTACTACGAGCAGTACTTC	-	TRBV19	TRBJ2-7	-
CASSVDEGALTSAYGYTF	TGTGCCAGCAGCGTAGATGAGGGGGCTCTAACCTCGGCCTATGGCTACACCTTC	TRBD1	TRBV9	TRBJ1-2	-
CASSLSGYEKLFF	TGTGCCAGCAGCTTATCAGGGTATGAAAAACTGTTTTTT	-	TRBV7-9	TRBJ1-4	-
CAWSGLNLGYTF	TGTGCCTGGAGTGGACTGAACCTGGGCTACACCTTC	-	TRBV30	TRBJ1-2	-
CASSRQSTDTQYF	TGTGCCAGCAGCAGACAAAGCACAGATACGCAGTATTTT	-	TRBV7-3	TRBJ2-3	-
CASSLAGGVNEQFF	TGTGCCAGCAGTTTAGCGGGAGGTGTAAACGAGCAGTTCTTC	TRBD2	TRBV7-3	TRBJ2-1	-
CASSLAGWSGGELFF	TGTGCCAGCAGTCTAGCGGGGTGGAGTGGCGGGGAGCTGTTTTTT	TRBD2	TRBV28	TRBJ2-2	many
CAWRGLLRAKNIQYF	TGTGCCTGGAGGGGGCTACTAAGGGCCAAAAACATTCAGTACTTC	-	TRBV30	TRBJ2-4	-
CASSQEPLGVTMNTEAFF	TGTGCCAGCAGCCAAGAACCCCTAGGGGTGACCATGAACACTGAAGCTTTCTTT	-	TRBV4-2	TRBJ1-1	-
CASSSPRQPQHF	TGTGCCAGCAGCTCCCCCAGGCAGCCCCAGCATTTT	-	TRBV7-2	TRBJ1-5	once
CASSYTILVSKETQYF	TGTGCCAGCAGTTACACTATACTAGTATCGAAAGAGACCCAGTACTTC	-	TRBV6-6	TRBJ2-5	-
CASSLRSPEEQYF	TGTGCCAGCAGTTTACGGTCTCCGGAGGAGCAGTACTTC	-	TRBV12-3/TRBV12-4	TRBJ2-7	-
CASSSRDRRTGELFF	TGTGCCAGCAGTTCCCGGGACAGGAGGACCGGGGAGCTGTTTTTT	TRBD1	TRBV6-6	TRBJ2-2	-
CASSVPTGDGYTF	TGTGCCAGCAGCGTTCCGACAGGGGATGGCTACACCTTC	TRBD1	TRBV7-9	TRBJ1-2	-
CASSHQRASGLLETQYF	TGTGCCAGCAGCCATCAAAGGGCTAGCGGGCTCCTGGAGACCCAGTACTTC	TRBD2	TRBV14	TRBJ2-5	-